A selection of T cell receptor beta chains follows, all from one sample in a study of HIV-infected patients and healthy controls. TCRdb independently ran MiXCR on the 5' RACE reads; one entry per CDR3 protein. Among under 8,500 distinct CDR3 sequences listed, 11% were seen once. This sample comprised blood, obtained before antiretroviral therapy. The receptor source for this set is an adult with HIV infection. Each CDR3 is given with its conserved first and last residue. A D gene is named only where the DNA matches it firmly. Clone size is not always given. Where it is, it says once, few, many or a class for expanded clones.

j_call: TRBJ2-7; clone_size: -; d_call: TRBD2; v_call: TRBV5-1; cdr3_aa: CASSSGLAFEQYF; cdr3_nt: TGCGCCAGCAGCTCTGGACTAGCGTTTGAGCAGTACTTC
j_call: TRBJ1-1; clone_size: medium-sized; d_call: -; v_call: TRBV4-2; cdr3_aa: CASSQPTNTEAFF; cdr3_nt: TGTGCCAGCAGCCAACCCACGAACACTGAAGCTTTCTTT
j_call: TRBJ2-7; clone_size: many; d_call: -; v_call: TRBV3-1; cdr3_aa: CASSHTAREQYF; cdr3_nt: TGTGCCAGCAGCCATACAGCGAGGGAGCAGTACTTC
j_call: TRBJ2-1; clone_size: many; d_call: -; v_call: TRBV6-6; cdr3_aa: CASSLWGNEQFF; cdr3_nt: TGTGCCAGCAGTCTCTGGGGCAATGAGCAGTTCTTC
j_call: TRBJ1-1; clone_size: many; d_call: -; v_call: TRBV12-3/TRBV12-4; cdr3_aa: CASSLAGENTEAFF; cdr3_nt: TGTGCCAGCAGTTTAGCAGGGGAGAACACTGAAGCTTTCTTT
j_call: TRBJ2-1; clone_size: many; d_call: TRBD1; v_call: TRBV11-2; cdr3_aa: CASSTPGGEAYNEQFF; cdr3_nt: TGTGCCAGCAGCACCCCAGGGGGAGAGGCCTACAATGAGCAGTTCTTC
j_call: TRBJ2-7; clone_size: many; d_call: TRBD1; v_call: TRBV20-1; cdr3_aa: CSAGRDRGLRRPYEQYF; cdr3_nt: TGCAGTGCTGGCCGGGACAGGGGGCTCCGGCGGCCCTACGAGCAGTACTTC
j_call: TRBJ1-5; clone_size: few; d_call: -; v_call: TRBV12-3/TRBV12-4; cdr3_aa: CASSLAVEQGKHF; cdr3_nt: TGTGCCAGCAGTTTAGCGGTCGAACAGGGAAAGCATTTT
j_call: TRBJ2-1; clone_size: medium-sized; d_call: -; v_call: TRBV7-8; cdr3_aa: CASSSKNEQFF; cdr3_nt: TGTGCCAGCAGCTCAAAGAATGAGCAGTTCTTC
j_call: TRBJ1-2; clone_size: medium-sized; d_call: -; v_call: TRBV2; cdr3_aa: CASKHYGYTF; cdr3_nt: TGTGCCAGCAAACACTATGGCTACACCTTC
j_call: TRBJ2-5; clone_size: many; d_call: TRBD2; v_call: TRBV6-1; cdr3_aa: CASSGMGGLAGQETQYF; cdr3_nt: TGTGCCAGCAGTGGGATGGGAGGACTAGCGGGACAAGAGACCCAGTACTTC
j_call: TRBJ2-3; clone_size: -; d_call: TRBD2; v_call: TRBV11-2; cdr3_aa: CASSFLTSGQEGDTQYF; cdr3_nt: TGTGCCAGCAGCTTTCTGACTAGCGGGCAGGAGGGTGATACGCAGTATTTT
j_call: TRBJ2-3; clone_size: -; d_call: -; v_call: TRBV4-1; cdr3_aa: CASSQDPAGRGPTDTQYF; cdr3_nt: TGCGCCAGCAGCCAAGATCCCGCGGGGAGAGGGCCCACAGATACGCAGTATTTT
j_call: TRBJ1-4; clone_size: medium-sized; d_call: TRBD1; v_call: TRBV2; cdr3_aa: CASGTETTNEKLFF; cdr3_nt: TGTGCCAGCGGGACAGAGACAACTAATGAAAAACTGTTTTTT
j_call: TRBJ2-4; clone_size: few; d_call: -; v_call: TRBV6-6; cdr3_aa: CASSPDLAKNIQYF; cdr3_nt: TGTGCCAGCAGCCCGGACTTAGCCAAAAACATTCAGTACTTC
j_call: TRBJ1-1; clone_size: -; d_call: -; v_call: TRBV10-3; cdr3_aa: CAISGEQSTEAFF; cdr3_nt: TGTGCCATCTCTGGAGAGCAAAGCACTGAAGCTTTCTTT
j_call: TRBJ2-7; clone_size: many; d_call: -; v_call: TRBV10-2; cdr3_aa: CASSESRGQYF; cdr3_nt: TGCGCCAGCAGTGAGTCGCGGGGGCAGTACTTC
j_call: TRBJ2-4; clone_size: medium-sized; d_call: TRBD2; v_call: TRBV7-2; cdr3_aa: CASSLLAGDKNIQYF; cdr3_nt: TGTGCCAGCAGCTTGCTAGCGGGCGACAAAAACATTCAGTACTTC
j_call: TRBJ1-1; clone_size: few; d_call: -; v_call: TRBV15; cdr3_aa: CATSRLRQMNTEAFF; cdr3_nt: TGTGCCACCAGCAGACTTAGACAGATGAACACTGAAGCTTTCTTT
j_call: TRBJ2-1; clone_size: many; d_call: TRBD2; v_call: TRBV20-1; cdr3_aa: CSARDWVAGHNEQFF; cdr3_nt: TGCAGTGCTAGAGATTGGGTAGCGGGGCACAATGAGCAGTTCTTC
j_call: TRBJ1-2; clone_size: medium-sized; d_call: -; v_call: TRBV3-1; cdr3_aa: CASSQWSQDYGYTF; cdr3_nt: TGTGCCAGCAGCCAATGGTCGCAGGACTATGGCTACACCTTC
j_call: TRBJ1-5; clone_size: many; d_call: -; v_call: TRBV12-3/TRBV12-4; cdr3_aa: CASSRRQERLRNQPQHF; cdr3_nt: TGTGCCAGCAGCCGGAGACAGGAACGCCTTCGCAATCAGCCCCAGCATTTT
j_call: TRBJ1-1; clone_size: few; d_call: TRBD1; v_call: TRBV29-1; cdr3_aa: CSGLTGSNTEAFF; cdr3_nt: TGCAGCGGCCTGACAGGGTCGAACACTGAAGCTTTCTTT
j_call: TRBJ1-5; clone_size: -; d_call: TRBD1; v_call: TRBV6-1; cdr3_aa: CASRRTGNSNQPQHF; cdr3_nt: TGTGCCAGCAGACGGACAGGAAATAGCAATCAGCCCCAGCATTTT
j_call: TRBJ1-4; clone_size: few; d_call: -; v_call: TRBV20-1; cdr3_aa: CSATGGRATNEKLFF; cdr3_nt: TGCAGTGCTACCGGGGGGAGGGCAACTAATGAAAAACTGTTTTTT
j_call: TRBJ2-1; clone_size: few; d_call: -; v_call: TRBV27; cdr3_aa: CASSSEYYNEQFF; cdr3_nt: TGTGCCAGCAGTTCGGAGTACTACAATGAGCAGTTCTTC
j_call: TRBJ2-1; clone_size: medium-sized; d_call: TRBD2; v_call: TRBV6-2/TRBV6-3; cdr3_aa: CASSYWASGYNEQFF; cdr3_nt: TGTGCCAGCAGTTACTGGGCTAGCGGGTACAATGAGCAGTTCTTC
j_call: TRBJ1-2; clone_size: medium-sized; d_call: -; v_call: TRBV12-3/TRBV12-4; cdr3_aa: CASSFTGSLNYGYTF; cdr3_nt: TGTGCCAGCAGTTTTACGGGTTCGTTAAACTATGGCTACACCTTC
j_call: TRBJ2-7; clone_size: -; d_call: TRBD2; v_call: TRBV19; cdr3_aa: CASSRASGTQGEQYF; cdr3_nt: TGTGCCAGTTCCCGAGCTAGCGGGACTCAGGGCGAGCAGTACTTC
j_call: TRBJ2-7; clone_size: medium-sized; d_call: -; v_call: TRBV6-6; cdr3_aa: CASSYAGGEQYF; cdr3_nt: TGTGCCAGCAGTTACGCTGGGGGCGAGCAGTACTTC
j_call: TRBJ2-7; clone_size: -; d_call: -; v_call: TRBV5-1; cdr3_aa: CASSLGGAEQHF; cdr3_nt: TGCGCCAGCAGCTTGGGGGGGGCCGAGCAGCACTTC
j_call: TRBJ2-5; clone_size: medium-sized; d_call: TRBD1; v_call: TRBV20-1; cdr3_aa: CSAPGQGTRETQYF; cdr3_nt: TGCAGTGCTCCAGGACAGGGTACACGAGAGACCCAGTACTTC
j_call: TRBJ1-3; clone_size: many; d_call: -; v_call: TRBV7-2; cdr3_aa: CASSLAQDRIAGNTIYF; cdr3_nt: TGTGCCAGCAGCTTAGCGCAGGACAGAATCGCTGGAAACACCATATATTTT
j_call: TRBJ1-4; clone_size: many; d_call: -; v_call: TRBV6-5; cdr3_aa: CASSYSSRTAIWEKLFF; cdr3_nt: TGTGCCAGCAGTTACTCGAGTCGGACAGCTATATGGGAAAAACTGTTTTTT
j_call: TRBJ2-3; clone_size: many; d_call: TRBD1; v_call: TRBV29-1; cdr3_aa: CSLGTGGKDTQYF; cdr3_nt: TGCAGTTTGGGTACAGGGGGCAAAGATACGCAGTATTTT
j_call: TRBJ1-1; clone_size: medium-sized; d_call: -; v_call: TRBV11-3; cdr3_aa: CASAQNMNTEAFF; cdr3_nt: TGTGCCAGCGCCCAGAACATGAACACTGAAGCTTTCTTT
j_call: TRBJ1-1; clone_size: many; d_call: -; v_call: TRBV20-1; cdr3_aa: CSARGLSEAFF; cdr3_nt: TGCAGTGCTAGGGGCCTTAGTGAAGCTTTCTTT
j_call: TRBJ2-5; clone_size: -; d_call: TRBD2; v_call: TRBV30; cdr3_aa: CAWRGSGRVRETQYF; cdr3_nt: TGTGCCTGGAGGGGAAGCGGGAGAGTAAGAGAGACCCAGTACTTC
j_call: TRBJ2-1; clone_size: medium-sized; d_call: -; v_call: TRBV11-2; cdr3_aa: CASSLEAYNEQFF; cdr3_nt: TGTGCCAGCAGCTTAGAGGCCTACAATGAGCAGTTCTTC
j_call: TRBJ1-5; clone_size: -; d_call: -; v_call: TRBV28; cdr3_aa: CASSLGSNQPQHF; cdr3_nt: TGTGCCAGCAGTTTAGGTAGCAATCAGCCCCAGCATTTT
j_call: TRBJ1-6; clone_size: many; d_call: -; v_call: TRBV28; cdr3_aa: CASSPPGQRRDSPLHF; cdr3_nt: TGTGCCAGCAGTCCGCCGGGACAAAGAAGGGATTCACCCCTCCACTTT
j_call: TRBJ2-7; clone_size: many; d_call: -; v_call: TRBV29-1; cdr3_aa: CSVRTDYSYEQYF; cdr3_nt: TGCAGCGTACGGACAGATTACTCCTACGAGCAGTACTTC
j_call: TRBJ1-5; clone_size: medium-sized; d_call: -; v_call: TRBV27; cdr3_aa: CASSLFPFQPQHF; cdr3_nt: TGTGCCAGCAGTTTATTTCCGTTTCAGCCCCAGCATTTT
j_call: TRBJ2-7; clone_size: -; d_call: -; v_call: TRBV3-1; cdr3_aa: CASSQRPGSGEQYF; cdr3_nt: TGTGCCAGCAGCCAGCGACCCGGGTCTGGCGAGCAGTACTTC
j_call: TRBJ1-6; clone_size: -; d_call: -; v_call: TRBV6-1; cdr3_aa: CASTTNSGVRSPLHF; cdr3_nt: TGTGCCAGCACCACCAATTCGGGGGTTCGTTCACCCCTCCACTTT
j_call: TRBJ2-7; clone_size: -; d_call: TRBD1; v_call: TRBV12-3/TRBV12-4; cdr3_aa: CASRPQTGYHYEQYF; cdr3_nt: TGTGCCAGCAGACCCCAGACAGGGTACCACTACGAGCAGTACTTC
j_call: TRBJ2-1; clone_size: -; d_call: -; v_call: TRBV20-1; cdr3_aa: CSAQTRNEQFF; cdr3_nt: TGCAGTGCTCAGACCCGAAATGAGCAGTTCTTC
j_call: TRBJ2-4; clone_size: medium-sized; d_call: TRBD1; v_call: TRBV6-1; cdr3_aa: CASTGTALAKNIQYF; cdr3_nt: TGTGCCAGCACTGGGACAGCCCTAGCCAAAAACATTCAGTACTTC
j_call: TRBJ2-5; clone_size: many; d_call: -; v_call: TRBV11-1; cdr3_aa: CASSFQDKETQYF; cdr3_nt: TGTGCCAGCAGCTTTCAGGACAAAGAGACCCAGTACTTC
j_call: TRBJ2-1; clone_size: medium-sized; d_call: TRBD2; v_call: TRBV2; cdr3_aa: CAGTSGWGNEQFF; cdr3_nt: TGTGCCGGAACTAGCGGATGGGGGAATGAGCAGTTCTTC
j_call: TRBJ1-3; clone_size: -; d_call: -; v_call: TRBV28; cdr3_aa: CASSLTDLLVGNTIYF; cdr3_nt: TGTGCCAGCAGTTTAACCGACTTATTAGTTGGAAACACCATATATTTT